Listed here are 30 T cell receptor beta chains from one sample, sequenced in a study of shared clonotypes between healthy human individuals. Clones were read by immunoSEQ multiplex PCR, and TCRdb kept only the in-frame ones, dropping some. This table holds 2,500,000 or so clones, around nine tenths found once. Material for sequencing was naive CD4+ T cells sorted from blood. Regarding subset: CD45RA+ positively selected. All receptors come from a man aged 18 to 29 in good health.

This chain uses TRBV5-8 with TRBJ1-2; 8 nucleotides line up with TRBD1. J lost 5 bases, V lost 4 bases, and 4 bases had no gene match. The CDR3 extends over 13 amino acids. Germline V CDR1 and CDR2: SGHTS, YDEGEE. CDR3 region: CASSATGGYGYTF. CDR3 in DNA: TGTGCCAGCAGCGCAACAGGGGGGTATGGCTACACCTTC.

A note on this clone: The sample has other DNA sequences that encode this CDR3 too. This chain joins TRBV29-1 and TRBJ2-5; D possibly corresponds to TRBD1 (7 bases). CDR1 SQVTM and CDR2 ANQGSEA come from the germline V gene. Trimming took 6 bases from V and 2 from J, leaving 13 bases between them. This CDR3 has 13 residues. In nucleotides, the CDR3 is TGCAGCGTCAGGGGGGTGGGTCAAGAGACCCAGTACTTC. Translating it yields CSVRGVGQETQYF.

This clone was counted between two and nine times. This rearrangement joins TRBV19 to TRBJ1-1; 7 bases are shared with TRBD1. Per germline, CDR1 LNHDA and CDR2 SQIVND (reference sequence). Unmatched junction bases numbered 6, after V lost 5 bases and J lost 0 bases. The CDR3 has 15 residues. The CDR3 is CASSPTGVVNTEAFF. Here the CDR3 DNA reads TGTGCCAGTAGTCCCACAGGGGTGGTGAACACTGAAGCTTTCTTT.

This clone was counted a single time. The chain is built from TRBV5-1 and TRBJ2-7; D may correspond to TRBD1 or TRBD2 (6 bases each). This CDR3 has 15 residues. Trimming shortened V by 0 bases and J by 2 bases, and 12 bases separated the two germline ends. The V gene's germline CDR1 is SGHRS and CDR2 YFSETQ. CDR3 bases: TGCGCCAGCAGCTTGGTAGGGGGGCTGGCCTACGAGCAGTACTTC. Its protein product is CASSLVGGLAYEQYF.

The chain combines TRBV7-4 with TRBJ1-3, with 9 bases identical to TRBD1. The CDR3 runs 19 residues. Per germline, CDR1 SGHVT and CDR2 SQSDAQ. The V segment lost 4 bases and the J segment 2 bases; nucleotides outside the gene matches: 15. The CDR3 coding sequence is TGTGCCAGCAGCTCTAGGACCGGGACAGGGAGAAGTCCTGGAAACACCATATATTTT. Its protein product is CASSSRTGTGRSPGNTIYF.

This clone has just a few counts. The gene calls are TRBV25-1 and TRBJ1-1; D possibly corresponds to TRBD1 (5 bases). CDR1 MGHDK and CDR2 SYGVNS come from the germline V gene. Trimming stripped 7 bases from V and 5 bases from J, with 14 bases between. This CDR3 comprises 13 residues. This CDR3 is CASKGQGGTEAFF. CDR3 nucleotide sequence: TGTGCCAGCAAAGGCCAGGGTGGTACTGAAGCTTTCTTT.

The chain uses TRBV6-5 and TRBJ2-7; 10 positions match TRBD1. The J segment lost 6 bases and the V segment lost 6 bases, leaving 11 bases of the junction unmatched. The germline V gene has CDR1 MNHEY and CDR2 SVGAGI. CDR3 length: 15 amino acids. The CDR3 region is CASSPDRGRISEQYF. The CDR3 nucleotides read TGTGCCAGCAGCCCGGACAGGGGGAGAATATCCGAGCAGTACTTC.

This clone has a single count. The V gene is TRBV18, the J gene TRBJ1-4; a possible D gene is TRBD1 (6 bases). The V and J ends lost 5 bases and 2 bases respectively, with 12 bases between them. CDR1 is KGHSH and CDR2 is LQKENI in the germline V gene. The CDR3 extends over 15 amino acids. CDR3 nucleotide sequence: TGTGCCAGCTCATTAACAGGGACCACTAATGAAAAACTGTTTTTT. The encoded protein is CASSLTGTTNEKLFF.

The chain has TRBV4-3 and TRBJ2-7; 10 positions agree with TRBD1. Per germline, CDR1 LGHNA and CDR2 YSLEER. CDR3 size: 15 residues. V lost 4 bases to trimming and J lost 4 bases; unmatched junction nucleotides: 7. CDR3: CASSLYRDRGYEQYF. Written as DNA, the CDR3 is TGCGCCAGCAGCCTGTACCGGGACAGGGGTTACGAGCAGTACTTC.

The chain combines TRBV6-6 with TRBJ1-1; D unclear. V lost 2 bases and J 2 bases, leaving 6 bases between the germline ends. Germline values: CDR1 MNHNY, CDR2 SVGAGI (reference sequence). This CDR3 spans 13 amino acids. CDR3 nucleotides: TGTGCCAGCAGTTACCCCAGTAACACTGAAGCTTTCTTT. Its translation is CASSYPSNTEAFF.

The table lists this clone with a count of one. The rearrangement links TRBV28 to TRBJ1-4; D gene ambiguous. V dropped 8 bases and J dropped 8 bases, with 12 bases sitting between them. CDR1 and CDR2 from the germline V gene are MDHEN and SYDVKM. The CDR3 is 12 residues long. CDR3 in DNA: TGTGCCAGCGGAATTACGGGAGAAAAACTGTTTTTT. Its protein product is CASGITGEKLFF.

This chain uses TRBV18 with TRBJ2-5; 9 positions agree with TRBD1. This CDR3 contains 15 residues. Per the germline V gene, CDR1 is KGHSH and CDR2 is LQKENI. Trimming cost V 4 bases and J 5 bases; bases outside gene matches: 8. This chain's CDR3 is CASSRSGTGLETQYF. CDR3 bases: TGTGCCAGCTCACGTTCCGGGACAGGGCTGGAGACCCAGTACTTC.

V is TRBV30 and J is TRBJ1-6; 7 positions agree with TRBD1. Trimming at V came to 2 bases and at J to 0 bases, leaving 4 bases not matched to a gene. The V gene's germline CDR1 is GTSNPN and CDR2 SVGIG (reference sequence). The CDR3 loop spans 16 amino acids. CDR3 in amino acids: CAWSLTGLSYNSPLHF. The CDR3 DNA is TGTGCCTGGAGTTTGACAGGGCTCTCCTATAATTCACCCCTCCACTTT.

The chain is built from TRBV6-5 and TRBJ2-5, with D possibly called TRBD1 or TRBD2 (5 bases each). The CDR3 totals 14 residues. Germline V lookup: CDR1 MNHEY, CDR2 SVGAGI. V lost 0 bases and J lost 5, with 10 bases in between. The CDR3 reads CASSYSGVRETQYF. In DNA, the CDR3 is TGTGCCAGCAGTTACTCGGGGGTGAGGGAGACCCAGTACTTC.

The gene calls are TRBV10-3 and TRBJ1-2, with 9 bases lining up with TRBD1. Trimming at V came to 2 bases and at J to 13 bases, leaving 8 bases not matched to a gene. Germline V gene lookup returns CDR1 ENHRY and CDR2 SYGVKD. The CDR3 has 13 amino acids. The CDR3 DNA is TGTGCCATCAGTGAGACTACAGGGGGCGCTTCCACCTTC. Translated, it gives CAISETTGGASTF.

V and J are TRBV28 and TRBJ1-6; TRBD1 matches 7 bases. V was clipped by 5 bases and J by 0 bases; unmatched bases: 4. CDR1 and CDR2 from the germline V gene are MDHEN and SYDVKM. The CDR3 has 16 residues. CDR3 nucleotides: TGTGCCAGCAGTCCACGGACAGGCTCCTATAATTCACCCCTCCACTTT. Translating it yields CASSPRTGSYNSPLHF.

The V and J genes are TRBV11-2 and TRBJ2-5; a possible D gene is TRBD2 (5 bases). In germline, CDR1 is SGHAT, CDR2 FQNNGV. Trimming shortened V by 3 bases and J by 5 bases, and 22 bases separated the two germline ends. The CDR3 is 17 residues long. The CDR3 DNA is TGTGCCAGCAGCTTGGCCCCGTTCACGGGGTTTAAGGAGACCCAGTACTTC. It is translated as CASSLAPFTGFKETQYF.

The CDR3 DNA reads TGTGCCAGTAGTAAAACTCCGTCGGCGATCTACGAGCAGTACTTC. Translated, it gives CASSKTPSAIYEQYF. The chain recombines TRBV19 with TRBJ2-7; D unclear. There are 15 residues in the CDR3. V was clipped by 4 bases and J by 3 bases, with 16 bases between them. Germline V gene data show CDR1 as LNHDA and CDR2 as SQIVND (reference sequence).

Comments on this clone: Additional DNA sequences in this sample encode the identical CDR3. The V and J genes are TRBV6-6 and TRBJ1-6; D is unclear. The CDR3 covers 13 residues. From germline, CDR1 is MNHNY and CDR2 SVGAGI (reference sequence). V was shortened by 2 bases and J by 7 bases, with 6 bases between the two germline ends. CDR3 nucleotides: TGTGCCAGCAGTTACACCGGGAATTCACCCCTCCACTTT. This codes for CASSYTGNSPLHF.

Only one count was recorded for this clone. The chain combines TRBV4-1 with TRBJ2-5, with TRBD1 matching over 9 bases. The J call may be mistaken, given a closer DNA end match to TRBJ2-7. Per the germline V gene, CDR1 is MGHRA and CDR2 is YSYEKL. This CDR3 has 14 residues. The CDR3 protein is CASSQGQGAYEQYF. DNA for the CDR3: TGCGCCAGCAGCCAGGGACAGGGTGCGTACGAGCAGTACTTC.

V usage is TRBV30 and J usage is TRBJ2-5; TRBD1 might be the D (5 bases). The closer fit of TRBJ2-7 to the DNA end suggests the J call may be wrong. The CDR3 length is 11 residues. The germline V gene encodes CDR1 GTSNPN and CDR2 SVGIG (reference sequence). Here the CDR3 DNA reads TGTGCCTGGTCCCGACAGTCCGAGCAGTACTTC. Its translation: CAWSRQSEQYF.

This sequence joins TRBV30 and TRBJ1-1; D is possibly TRBD1 (6 bases). Germline V gives CDR1 GTSNPN, CDR2 SVGIG (reference sequence). The CDR3 is made up of 12 amino acids. Trimming stripped 5 bases from V and 9 bases from J, with 16 bases between. In nucleotides, the CDR3 is TGTGCCTGGTCCCAGGAAGGGGGTAAAGCTTTCTTT. Translation gives CAWSQEGGKAFF. Filled out from reference TRBV30 and TRBJ1-1, the complete variable domain reads SQTIHQWPATLVQPVGSPLSLECTVEGTSNPNLYWYRQAAGRGLQLLFYSVGIGQISSEVPQNLSASRPQDRQFILSSKKLLLSDSGFYLCAWSQEGGKAFFGQGTRLTVV.

This sequence joins TRBV5-1 and TRBJ2-1; D might be TRBD2 (5 bases). Between the trimmed V and J ends, which lost 3 bases and 7 bases, there was a span of 17 bases. CDR3 length: 15 amino acids. Germline V gene lookup returns CDR1 SGHRS and CDR2 YFSETQ. CDR3 nucleotides: TGCGCCAGCAGCTCGCTCCCCGGGGATCAGAATGAGCAGTTCTTC. Protein product: CASSSLPGDQNEQFF.

The chain is built from TRBV19 and TRBJ1-1; D uncertain. Deletions cut 1 base from V and 4 bases from J, with 10 bases between. Germline lookup yields CDR1 LNHDA and CDR2 SQIVND (reference sequence). This CDR3 is built from 14 residues. In DNA form, the CDR3 reads TGTGCCAGTAGTATAGGGCTACTGGGCACTGAAGCTTTCTTT. Amino acids: CASSIGLLGTEAFF. The whole variable domain, filled in from reference TRBV19 and TRBJ1-1, reads DGGITQSPKYLFRKEGQNVTLSCEQNLNHDAMYWYRQDPGQGLRLIYYSQIVNDFQKGDIAEGYSVSREKKESFPLTVTSAQKNPTAFYLCASSIGLLGTEAFFGQGTRLTVV.

This clone was seen just once. The chain couples TRBV18 to TRBJ2-7, with TRBD2 matching over 8 bases. This CDR3 has 18 residues. V shed 6 bases and J 6 bases; nucleotides not matched to a gene: 22. The germline gives CDR1 KGHSH, CDR2 LQKENI. CDR3 loop: CASSQFYGYREGLGEQYF. CDR3 DNA sequence: TGTGCCAGCTCCCAATTCTACGGGTATCGGGAGGGCCTTGGCGAGCAGTACTTC. The full variable domain, with the rest looked up from reference TRBV18 and TRBJ2-7, is NAGVMQNPRHLVRRRGQEARLRCSPMKGHSHVYWYRQLPEEGLKFMVYLQKENIIDESGMPKERFSAEFPKEGPSILRIQQVVRGDSAAYFCASSQFYGYREGLGEQYFGPGTRLTVT.

The rearrangement uses TRBV12-5 and TRBJ2-7; D possibly corresponds to TRBD1 (6 bases). CDR1 LGHNT and CDR2 FRNRAP come from the germline V gene. The CDR3 is 11 amino acids. Trimming cost V 7 bases and J 3 bases, with 7 bases left between them. The CDR3 DNA is TGTGCTAGTGAGGGGGACTACGAGCAGTACTTC. Amino acid sequence: CASEGDYEQYF.

The chain carries TRBV5-1 and TRBJ2-2; 9 bases align to TRBD1. Germline-derived CDR1 and CDR2 are SGHRS and YFSETQ. V lost 4 bases, J lost 7 bases, and 5 bases stayed unmatched. The CDR3 loop spans 14 amino acids. CDR3 protein: CASSEQGANGELFF. The CDR3 nucleotides read TGCGCCAGCAGCGAACAGGGGGCTAACGGGGAGCTGTTTTTT.

The rearrangement links TRBV6-5 to TRBJ2-1; perhaps TRBD1 as D (5 bases). V gave up 7 bases and J gave up 9 bases, with 19 bases separating them. CDR1 MNHEY and CDR2 SVGAGI come from the germline V gene. This CDR3 is 14 amino acids long. For the CDR3, the DNA is TGTGCCAGCACTCTAACCATTCAGGGTGCTGAGCAGTTCTTC. Translation: CASTLTIQGAEQFF.

The genes are TRBV10-1 and TRBJ1-1; 7 bases align to TRBD1. Germline V lookup: CDR1 WNHNN, CDR2 SYGVQD (reference sequence). The CDR3 totals 14 residues. V gave up 3 bases and J gave up 6 bases; unmatched junction bases: 7. CDR3 sequence (DNA): TGCGCCAGCAGTGACTTCGCAAGGGGGCCTGAAGCTTTCTTT. It yields the protein CASSDFARGPEAFF.

This chain links TRBV7-2 with TRBJ1-5, with TRBD1 matching over 7 bases. The germline V gene encodes CDR1 SGHTA and CDR2 FQGNSA. Unmatched junction bases numbered 9, after V lost 1 base and J lost 3 bases. The length of the CDR3 is 17 residues. In DNA form, the CDR3 reads TGTGCCAGCAGCTTAGACCCCGACAGGGTCCTCAATCAGCCCCAGCATTTT. This codes for CASSLDPDRVLNQPQHF.